These 27 T cell receptor beta chains were all obtained from the same sample, sequenced in a study of a mutant IDH1 vaccine in newly diagnosed glioma. Time point described: baseline, week 1 (first vaccination visit). Treatment described: pre-vaccination baseline after standard-of-care therapy. Generated by immunoSEQ multiplex PCR, the TCRdb table keeps only in-frame clones and is missing some. This table holds roughly 35,000 clones, more than 85% found once. The specimen was PBMCs, collected from a glioma patient treated with radiotherapy, temozolomide or both. All receptors derive from a woman between 40 and 55 years old with glioma.

V and J are TRBV19 and TRBJ1-1; TRBD1 is a possible D gene (5 bases). Germline CDR1 and CDR2: LNHDA and SQIVND (reference sequence). V lost 7 bases to trimming and J lost 6 bases, with 15 bases between them. The CDR3 consists of 13 residues. The CDR3 sequence is CASNPGRNPEAFF. CDR3 bases: TGTGCCAGTAATCCAGGGAGGAATCCTGAAGCTTTCTTT. Based on the CDR3 plus reference TRBV19 and TRBJ1-1, the full variable domain is DGGITQSPKYLFRKEGQNVTLSCEQNLNHDAMYWYRQDPGQGLRLIYYSQIVNDFQKGDIAEGYSVSREKKESFPLTVTSAQKNPTAFYLCASNPGRNPEAFFGQGTRLTVV.

V and J are TRBV29-1 and TRBJ1-1; D possibly corresponds to TRBD1 (6 bases). Trimming removed 3 bases at V and 3 bases at J, with 23 bases between. CDR3 length: 17 residues. Germline values: CDR1 SQVTM, CDR2 ANQGSEA. Here the CDR3 reads CSVERGGIREKDTEAFF. The DNA for the CDR3 is TGCAGCGTTGAGAGGGGGGGTATACGAGAAAAAGACACTGAAGCTTTCTTT.

The rearrangement uses TRBV19 and TRBJ1-2, with D tentatively TRBD1 (5 bases). Germline V lookup: CDR1 LNHDA, CDR2 SQIVND (reference sequence). This CDR3 is 17 amino acids long. Trimming removed 4 bases at V and 5 bases at J, with 23 bases between. The CDR3 is CASSTSFGAPSRYGYTF. DNA of the CDR3: TGTGCCAGTAGTACTTCATTCGGGGCTCCGAGTAGGTATGGCTACACCTTC.

This clone has more than one count but fewer than ten. This chain links TRBV2 with TRBJ1-1; 8 positions agree with TRBD1. The CDR3 covers 14 residues. Germline V gives CDR1 SNHLY, CDR2 FYNNEI. V lost 4 bases, J lost 4 bases, and 5 bases stayed unmatched. This chain's CDR3 is CASSAQGAPTEAFF. Written as DNA, the CDR3 is TGTGCCAGCAGTGCGCAGGGGGCGCCCACTGAAGCTTTCTTT.

The J gene is TRBJ2-2, the V gene TRBV5-7, with 9 bases identical to TRBD1. TRBV5-7 is reported as an ORF; its role is uncertain. Trimming took 7 bases from V and 7 from J; bases not matched to a gene: 11. The CDR3 is 15 amino acids. CDR3 residues: CASRPYRGRGGELFF. The CDR3 coding sequence is TGTGCCAGCCGCCCATACAGGGGGCGCGGCGGGGAGCTGTTTTTT.

This clone was picked up a small number of times. V is TRBV6-1 and J is TRBJ1-5; D ambiguous. V lost 1 base and J lost 5, with 18 bases in between. The length of the CDR3 is 17 residues. Germline loops: CDR1 MNHNS, CDR2 SASEGT. CDR3 nucleotides: TGTGCCAGCAGTGAAGACTTCTGGGCAGGTGGGTATCAGCCCCAGCATTTT. Encoded protein: CASSEDFWAGGYQPQHF.

This sequence joins TRBV2 and TRBJ1-5, with a weak D call TRBD1 (5 bases). Trimming took 3 bases from V and 0 from J, leaving 9 bases between them. Germline V gene sequence: CDR1 SNHLY, CDR2 FYNNEI. The CDR3 loop spans 15 amino acids. The CDR3 nucleotides are TGTGCCAGCAGTGAGGGGCAGTATAGCAATCAGCCCCAGCATTTT. Protein product: CASSEGQYSNQPQHF.

This chain uses TRBV7-8 with TRBJ2-7, with 14 bases fitting TRBD2. The CDR3 length is 17 residues. J was trimmed by 6 bases and V by 5 bases; bases with no gene match: 12. CDR1 is SGHVS, CDR2 FQNEAQ, per germline. This CDR3 is CASSRSGLAGGASEQYF. The CDR3 bases are TGTGCCAGCAGCCGCTCTGGACTAGCGGGAGGTGCGTCCGAGCAGTACTTC.

The chain couples TRBV6-4 to TRBJ1-2; 8 bases align to TRBD1. After removal of 4 bases from V and 5 bases from J, the junction contained 6 bases not matched to a gene. From germline, CDR1 is MRHNA and CDR2 SNTAGT. The CDR3 is 14 residues long. CDR3 DNA: TGTGCCAGCAGTGGAGAGGACAGGGAGTATGGCTACACCTTC. This translates into CASSGEDREYGYTF.

V is TRBV5-1 and J is TRBJ2-5; D is perhaps TRBD2 (5 bases). Germline assignment: CDR1 SGHRS and CDR2 YFSETQ. The CDR3 loop spans 16 amino acids. Trimming pared 5 bases from V and 2 bases from J, leaving 19 bases between. CDR3 in DNA: TGCGCCAGCAGTGGAGGTGCCCCGGCCCAACAAGAGACCCAGTACTTC. It codes for CASSGGAPAQQETQYF. Based on the CDR3 plus reference TRBV5-1 and TRBJ2-5, the full variable domain is KAGVTQTPRYLIKTRGQQVTLSCSPISGHRSVSWYQQTPGQGLQFLFEYFSETQRNKGNFPGRFSGRQFSNSRSEMNVSTLELGDSALYLCASSGGAPAQQETQYFGPGTRLLVL.

CDR3 bases: TGTGCCAGCAGTACCGACAGGGAGGGCAATCAGCCCCAGCATTTT. Protein: CASSTDREGNQPQHF. V is TRBV2 and J is TRBJ1-5, with TRBD1 matching over 7 bases. J lost 2 bases, V lost 5 bases, and 6 bases had no gene match. Germline lookup yields CDR1 SNHLY and CDR2 FYNNEI. This CDR3 comprises 15 residues. Together with reference TRBV2 and TRBJ1-5, the CDR3 gives the full variable domain: EPEVTQTPSHQVTQMGQEVILRCVPISNHLYFYWYRQILGQKVEFLVSFYNNEISEKSEIFDDQFSVERPDGSNFTLKIRSTKLEDSAMYFCASSTDREGNQPQHFGDGTRLSIL.

This chain joins TRBV4-3 and TRBJ2-4; D is uncertain. Trimming left V 4 bases short and J 1 base short, with 8 bases between. The CDR3 has 14 residues. Germline lookup yields CDR1 LGHNA and CDR2 YSLEER. CDR3 sequence: CASSLSAAKNIQYF. In nucleotides, the CDR3 is TGCGCCAGCAGCCTAAGTGCCGCCAAAAACATTCAGTACTTC.

The CDR3 loop is CASSQDLTSGDHGYTF. The CDR3 coding sequence is TGCGCCAGCAGCCAAGATCTTACGAGCGGAGATCATGGCTACACCTTC. The chain carries TRBV4-3 and TRBJ1-2, with unresolved D. The V and J ends lost 0 bases and 6 bases respectively, with 17 bases between them. Germline loops: CDR1 LGHNA, CDR2 YSLEER. The CDR3 is 16 amino acids.

This sequence joins TRBV7-2 and TRBJ2-3; 10 nucleotides align to TRBD2. The CDR3 totals 16 residues. In germline, CDR1 is SGHTA, CDR2 FQGNSA. V trimming: 5 bases; J trimming: 0 bases; junction bases outside the gene matches: 5. CDR3 bases: TGTGCCAGCAGCCCCCCGGGACTAGCGAGCACAGATACGCAGTATTTT. Its translation: CASSPPGLASTDTQYF. The full variable domain, completed using reference TRBV7-2 and TRBJ2-3, is GAGVSQSPSNKVTEKGKDVELRCDPISGHTALYWYRQSLGQGLEFLIYFQGNSAPDKSGLPSDRFSAERTGGSVSTLTIQRTQQEDSAVYLCASSPPGLASTDTQYFGPGTRLTVL.

The rearrangement links TRBV9 to TRBJ1-1; possible D gene TRBD1, 5 bases. V was trimmed by 4 bases and J by 1 base, leaving 17 bases between them. The CDR3 is 16 amino acids. CDR1 and CDR2 from the germline V gene are SGDLS and YYNGEE. CDR3 bases: TGTGCCAGCAGCCCCCAATCGGGACTCCAGAACACTGAAGCTTTCTTT. Translated: CASSPQSGLQNTEAFF.

This clone was seen just once. This sequence joins TRBV7-9 and TRBJ2-7; 14 positions match TRBD2. The V gene's germline CDR1 is SEHNR and CDR2 FQNEAQ (reference sequence). CDR3 length equals 16 residues. V trimming: 5 bases; J trimming: 2 bases; junction bases outside the gene matches: 5. The CDR3 here is CASSPRLAGGTYEQYF. Here the CDR3 DNA reads TGTGCCAGCAGCCCCAGACTAGCGGGAGGGACCTACGAGCAGTACTTC. The whole variable domain, remainder taken from reference TRBV7-9 and TRBJ2-7, is DTGVSQNPRHKITKRGQNVTFRCDPISEHNRLYWYRQTLGQGPEFLTYFQNEAQLEKSRLLSDRFSAERPKGSFSTLEIQRTEQGDSAMYLCASSPRLAGGTYEQYFGPGTRLTVT.

The genes are TRBV6-1 and TRBJ2-7; TRBD1 matches at 7 bases. Germline V gene sequence: CDR1 MNHNS, CDR2 SASEGT. This CDR3 is built from 13 residues. V lost 4 bases and J lost 4; bases outside the gene matches: 4. In DNA, the CDR3 is TGTGCCAGCAGTGCGGGACAGATTTACGAGCAGTACTTC. Protein product: CASSAGQIYEQYF.

This clone was observed a single time. The CDR3 sequence is CASSFDNTNYGYTF. In DNA form, the CDR3 reads TGCGCCAGCAGCTTCGACAATACTAACTATGGCTACACCTTC. The chain links TRBV5-1 to TRBJ1-2; D uncertain. The V and J ends lost 2 bases and 0 bases respectively, with 8 bases between them. This CDR3 comprises 14 residues. CDR1 SGHRS and CDR2 YFSETQ come from the germline V gene. The full variable domain, its missing parts supplied by reference TRBV5-1 and TRBJ1-2, is KAGVTQTPRYLIKTRGQQVTLSCSPISGHRSVSWYQQTPGQGLQFLFEYFSETQRNKGNFPGRFSGRQFSNSRSEMNVSTLELGDSALYLCASSFDNTNYGYTFGSGTRLTVV.

V gene TRBV2 combines with J gene TRBJ2-3; D might be TRBD1 or TRBD2, each matching 5 bases. The CDR3 spans 15 residues. Trimming removed 4 bases at V and 6 bases at J, with 17 bases between. Germline V gives CDR1 SNHLY, CDR2 FYNNEI. DNA for the CDR3: TGTGCCAGCAGTGTTGGGGCTAGCAGGACGGATACGCAGTATTTT. As protein: CASSVGASRTDTQYF. Drawing the rest from reference TRBV2 and TRBJ2-3, the complete variable domain is EPEVTQTPSHQVTQMGQEVILRCVPISNHLYFYWYRQILGQKVEFLVSFYNNEISEKSEIFDDQFSVERPDGSNFTLKIRSTKLEDSAMYFCASSVGASRTDTQYFGPGTRLTVL.

The CDR3 is CASSIWFGQSTYEQYF. CDR3 coding DNA: TGTGCCAGTAGTATTTGGTTTGGACAGTCCACCTACGAGCAGTACTTC. This sequence joins TRBV19 and TRBJ2-7, with D possibly TRBD1 on 6 matching bases. The V gene lost 3 bases and the J gene lost 2 bases, with 17 bases spanning the gap. Germline V gives CDR1 LNHDA, CDR2 SQIVND (reference sequence). This CDR3 comprises 16 residues.

V gene TRBV6-1 combines with J gene TRBJ1-3; no clear D gene. The germline V gene has CDR1 MNHNS and CDR2 SASEGT. Trimming removed 1 base at V and 4 bases at J, with 23 bases between. The CDR3 has 19 amino acids. CDR3 nucleotides: TGTGCCAGCAGTGAAGTTTGGAGAACAGTAGATAGCATCGGAAACACCATATATTTT. Residues: CASSEVWRTVDSIGNTIYF.

This clone has only one observation. The rearrangement uses TRBV5-5 and TRBJ2-4, with 7 bases fitting TRBD2. V was clipped by 5 bases and J by 8 bases; unmatched bases: 1. Germline V gene lookup returns CDR1 SGHKS and CDR2 YYEKEE (reference sequence). The CDR3 is made up of 11 amino acids. Written as DNA, the CDR3 is TGTGCCAGCAGGGGGGGGGACATTCAGTACTTC. Amino acid sequence: CASRGGDIQYF. The variable domain in full, with the rest retrieved from reference TRBV5-5 and TRBJ2-4, is DAGVTQSPTHLIKTRGQQVTLRCSPISGHKSVSWYQQVLGQGPQFIFQYYEKEERGRGNFPDRFSARQFPNYSSELNVNALLLGDSALYLCASRGGDIQYFGAGTRLSVL.

A single count supports this clone. CDR3 protein: CASGPVQETQYF. The CDR3, as DNA: TGTGCCAGCGGACCAGTCCAAGAGACCCAGTACTTC. The chain has TRBV27 and TRBJ2-5; unclear D gene. Germline V lookup: CDR1 MNHEY, CDR2 SMNVEV (reference sequence). The CDR3 totals 12 residues. Between the trimmed V and J ends, which lost 8 bases and 1 base, there was a span of 8 bases.

This clone was seen once. The chain joins TRBV5-1 to TRBJ2-6; D unresolved. From germline, CDR1 is SGHRS and CDR2 YFSETQ. V lost 3 bases, J lost 4 bases, and 14 bases lay in between. This CDR3 contains 16 residues. This chain's CDR3 is CASSSGSLRGANVLTF. The CDR3 DNA is TGCGCCAGCAGCTCCGGGTCCTTAAGAGGGGCCAACGTCCTGACTTTC.

V usage is TRBV4-1 and J usage is TRBJ2-4; TRBD2 aligns across 12 bases. CDR1 is MGHRA, CDR2 YSYEKL, per germline. With 3 bases clipped from V and 3 bases from J, the junction kept 3 bases outside the gene matches. This CDR3 comprises 16 residues. The CDR3 DNA follows: TGCGCCAGCAGCCAGGAGGGACTAGCGGGCAAAAACATTCAGTACTTC. Its protein product is CASSQEGLAGKNIQYF.

Only one count was recorded for this clone. This chain joins TRBV14 and TRBJ1-1; 7 bases map to TRBD1. The CDR3 runs 15 residues. Per germline, CDR1 SGHDN and CDR2 FVKESK. With V trimmed by 4 bases and J by 3 bases, 8 bases remained unmatched. CDR3 coding DNA: TGTGCCAGCAGCCGTCGACGGGACAGATACACTGAAGCTTTCTTT. Protein: CASSRRRDRYTEAFF.

DNA for the CDR3: TGCGCCAGCAGCCGGGAAGGGAGGTACGAGCAGTACTTC. Translated: CASSREGRYEQYF. The gene calls are TRBV4-1 and TRBJ2-7, with D maybe TRBD2 (6 bases). Germline CDR1 reads MGHRA; CDR2 reads YSYEKL. The CDR3 totals 13 residues. V was pared by 4 bases and J by 4 bases, with 11 bases between.